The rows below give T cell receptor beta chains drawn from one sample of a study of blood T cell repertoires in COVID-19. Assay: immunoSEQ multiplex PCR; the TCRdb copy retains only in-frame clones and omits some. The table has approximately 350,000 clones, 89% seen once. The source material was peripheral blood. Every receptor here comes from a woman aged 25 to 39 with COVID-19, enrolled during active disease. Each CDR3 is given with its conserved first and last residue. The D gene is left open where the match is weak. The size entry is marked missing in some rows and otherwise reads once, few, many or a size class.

CASSWARLTHYNEQFF TGTGCCAGCAGCTGGGCCCGACTAACGCATTACAATGAGCAGTTCTTC TRBV5-4 NA TRBJ2-1 NA
CASSYSSGNTGELFF TGTGCCAGCAGCTACAGTTCAGGGAACACCGGGGAGCTGTTTTTT TRBV7-8 NA TRBJ2-2 NA
CASGPLGSAYNSPLHF TGTGCCAGCGGACCTCTCGGGAGCGCTTATAATTCACCCCTCCACTTT TRBV5-4 NA TRBJ1-6 NA
CASSQGALAGLIADTQYF TGCGCCAGCAGCCAAGGGGCTTTAGCGGGATTAATTGCAGATACGCAGTATTTT TRBV4-3 TRBD2 TRBJ2-3 NA
CASSLFSGVGTIYF TGTGCCAGCAGTTTATTTTCCGGGGTGGGGACCATATATTTT TRBV27 NA TRBJ1-3 NA
CASRGWRDRDTEAFF TGTGCCAGTAGGGGGTGGAGGGACAGGGACACTGAAGCTTTCTTT TRBV19 TRBD1 TRBJ1-1 once
CASRAIGTVYNEQFF TGTGCCAGCAGGGCTATCGGGACAGTCTACAATGAGCAGTTCTTC TRBV2 TRBD1 TRBJ2-1 once
CATSPADDSPDTQYF TGTGCCACCAGCCCTGCCGACGACAGCCCAGATACGCAGTATTTT TRBV24-1 NA TRBJ2-3 NA
CASSHPTRGLASNEQFF TGCGCCAGCAGCCACCCAACGCGGGGACTAGCGAGTAATGAGCAGTTCTTC TRBV4-3 TRBD2 TRBJ2-1 NA
CSPHVRVNTEAFF TGCAGCCCGCACGTCAGGGTGAACACTGAAGCTTTCTTT TRBV29-1 NA TRBJ1-1 once
CASSGAGGTTDTQYF TGTGCCAGCAGCGGCGCGGGGGGGACCACAGATACGCAGTATTTT TRBV6-4 TRBD2 TRBJ2-3 many
CASSLDRANTGELFF TGCGCCAGCAGCTTGGACAGGGCGAACACCGGGGAGCTGTTTTTT TRBV5-1 NA TRBJ2-2 NA
CASSLDRGYEQYF TGTGCCAGCTCCCTTGACAGGGGCTACGAGCAGTACTTC TRBV18 TRBD1 TRBJ2-7 NA
CASSQDRSYEQYF TGTGCCAGCAGCCAAGATCGCTCCTACGAGCAGTACTTC TRBV4-2 NA TRBJ2-7 NA
CASSLSNLVGDTQYF TGTGCCAGCAGTTTATCAAACCTAGTCGGAGATACGCAGTATTTT TRBV28 NA TRBJ2-3 once
CASTGGTYEQYF TGTGCCAGCACCGGAGGGACCTACGAGCAGTACTTC TRBV2 NA TRBJ2-7 NA
CASSWDGTSGIETQYF TGTGCCAGCAGCTGGGATGGGACTAGCGGGATTGAGACCCAGTACTTC TRBV5-6 TRBD2 TRBJ2-5 NA
CASSLYGGDQETQYF TGTGCCAGCAGTTTATACGGAGGGGACCAAGAGACCCAGTACTTC TRBV27 NA TRBJ2-5 NA